This TCR beta chain was observed in a study of somatic mutations in cytotoxic T cells in rheumatoid arthritis. Whole-study context: Right after diagnosis, and before any treatment had started, patient peripheral blood (30 ml EDTA) was drawn. Study outcomes and limitations: The modest underrepresentation of TRBV07 observed in rheumatoid arthritis patients was not subjected to multiple-comparison adjustment. Only rheumatoid arthritis patients, not healthy controls, showed CD8+ clonality increasing with age.

Points on this clone: Its antigen is currently unknown.

The data were produced by immunoSEQ multiplex PCR, yet TCRdb's version contains in-frame clones alone and is incomplete. The sample includes 10,000 to 15,000 clones, 75% to 80% of them seen just once. Trimming left V 4 bases short and J 1 base short, with 17 bases between. The germline V gene has CDR1 MDHEN and CDR2 SYDVKM. CDR3 size: 16 residues. This sequence originates from an adult with rheumatoid arthritis. Source material: CD8+ T cells sorted from blood. The chain joins TRBV28 to TRBJ2-7; D is undetermined. Here the CDR3 reads CASSSHMLITSYEQYF. In nucleotides, the CDR3 is TGTGCCAGCAGTTCCCACATGCTAATCACGTCCTACGAGCAGTACTTC.